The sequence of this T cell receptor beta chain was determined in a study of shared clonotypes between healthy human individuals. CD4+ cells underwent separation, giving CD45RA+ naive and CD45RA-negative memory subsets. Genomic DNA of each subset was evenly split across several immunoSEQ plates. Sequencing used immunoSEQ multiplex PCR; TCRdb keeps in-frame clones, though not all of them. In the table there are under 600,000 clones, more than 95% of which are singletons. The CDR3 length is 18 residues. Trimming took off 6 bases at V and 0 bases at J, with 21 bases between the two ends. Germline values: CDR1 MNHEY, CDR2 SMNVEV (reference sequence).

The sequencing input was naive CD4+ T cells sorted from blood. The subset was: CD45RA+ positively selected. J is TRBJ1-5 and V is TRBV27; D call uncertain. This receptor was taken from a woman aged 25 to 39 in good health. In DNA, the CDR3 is TGTGCCAGCAGCTTGACGAAAAAAGACGGAGATAGCAATCAGCCCCAGCATTTT. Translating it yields CASSLTKKDGDSNQPQHF.